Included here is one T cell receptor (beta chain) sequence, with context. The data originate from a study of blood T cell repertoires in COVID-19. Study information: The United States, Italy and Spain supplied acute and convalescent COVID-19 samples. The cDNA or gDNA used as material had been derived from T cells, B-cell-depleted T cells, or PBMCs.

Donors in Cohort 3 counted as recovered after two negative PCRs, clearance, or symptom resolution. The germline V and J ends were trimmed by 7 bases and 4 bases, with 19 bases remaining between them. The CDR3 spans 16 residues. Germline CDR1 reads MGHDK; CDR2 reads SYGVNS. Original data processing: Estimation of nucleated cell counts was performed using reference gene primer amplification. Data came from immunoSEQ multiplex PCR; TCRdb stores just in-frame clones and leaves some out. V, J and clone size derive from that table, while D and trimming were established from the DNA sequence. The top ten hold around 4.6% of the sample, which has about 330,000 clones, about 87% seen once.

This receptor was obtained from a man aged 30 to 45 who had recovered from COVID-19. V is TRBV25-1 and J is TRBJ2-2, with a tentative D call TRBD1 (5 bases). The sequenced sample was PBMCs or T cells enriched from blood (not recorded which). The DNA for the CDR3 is TGTGCCAGCAACAGGCTACAGGCTCGAGGCACCGGGGAGCTGTTTTTT. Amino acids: CASNRLQARGTGELFF.